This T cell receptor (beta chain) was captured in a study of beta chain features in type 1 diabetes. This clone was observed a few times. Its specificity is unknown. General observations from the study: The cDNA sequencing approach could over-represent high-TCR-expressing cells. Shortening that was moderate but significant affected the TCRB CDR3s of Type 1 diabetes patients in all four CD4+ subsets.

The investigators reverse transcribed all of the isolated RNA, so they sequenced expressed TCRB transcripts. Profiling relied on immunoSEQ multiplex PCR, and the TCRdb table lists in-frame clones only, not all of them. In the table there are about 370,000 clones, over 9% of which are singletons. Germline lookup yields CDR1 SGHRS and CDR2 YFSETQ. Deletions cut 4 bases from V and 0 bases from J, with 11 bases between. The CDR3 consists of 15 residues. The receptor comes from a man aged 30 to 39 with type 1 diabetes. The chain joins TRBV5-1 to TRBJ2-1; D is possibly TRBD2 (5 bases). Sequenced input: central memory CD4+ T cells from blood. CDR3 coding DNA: TGCGCCAGCAGCCTCTATAGCGTCTCCTACAATGAGCAGTTCTTC. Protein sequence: CASSLYSVSYNEQFF.